Below are 16 T cell receptor beta chains sequenced from a single sample in a study of graft-versus-host responses after intestinal transplantation. Their cognate antigens are unknown. TCRdb's table, derived via immunoSEQ multiplex PCR, lists solely in-frame clones and lacks some. The sample comprises more than 85,000 clones, more than 85% of which are singletons, and roughly 2% rests with the top ten. This specimen was unstimulated CD8+ T cells sorted from spleen or lymph node cells, taken before intestinal transplant. These receptors were taken from a human donor who received an intestinal transplant.

This rearrangement joins TRBV29-1 to TRBJ2-7, with a tentative D call TRBD1 (5 bases). V shed 3 bases and J shed 3 bases, with 9 bases lying between them. The V gene's germline CDR1 is SQVTM and CDR2 ANQGSEA. The CDR3 spans 12 residues. Here the CDR3 DNA reads TGCAGCGTTGAGGGCCAGGGCTACGAGCAGTACTTC. Protein: CSVEGQGYEQYF.

A remark on this clone: Other DNA sequences in the sample encode the same CDR3. The rearrangement uses TRBV9 and TRBJ1-2; 7 nucleotides align to TRBD1. Germline V gene data show CDR1 as SGDLS and CDR2 as YYNGEE. The CDR3 extends over 14 amino acids. The junction had 2 bases not matched to a gene; V was cut back by 0 bases and J by 3 bases. The CDR3 is CASSVGGGDYGYTF. CDR3 DNA: TGTGCCAGCAGCGTAGGAGGGGGCGACTATGGCTACACCTTC. The full variable domain, with the rest looked up from reference TRBV9 and TRBJ1-2, is DSGVTQTPKHLITATGQRVTLRCSPRSGDLSVYWYQQSLDQGLQFLIQYYNGEERAKGNILERFSAQQFPDLHSELNLSSLELGDSALYFCASSVGGGDYGYTFGSGTRLTVV.

The CDR3 sequence: CASSPGGQETQYF. Here the CDR3 DNA reads TGTGCCAGCAGCCCAGGGGGCCAAGAGACCCAGTACTTC. The chain carries TRBV13 and TRBJ2-5; 7 bases map to TRBD1. The V gene end was trimmed by 5 bases and the J gene end by 1 base; junction bases not matched to a gene: 1. The CDR3 extends over 13 amino acids. From germline, CDR1 is PRHDT and CDR2 FYEKMQ (reference sequence).

The V and J genes are TRBV5-1 and TRBJ1-1, with a possible D match to TRBD1 (5 bases). V lost 4 bases and J 3 bases, leaving 13 bases between the germline ends. Germline lookup yields CDR1 SGHRS and CDR2 YFSETQ. CDR3 length: 14 amino acids. This chain's CDR3 is CASSPDMGDTEAFF. In nucleotides, the CDR3 is TGCGCCAGCAGCCCGGACATGGGCGACACTGAAGCTTTCTTT. The full variable domain, completed using reference TRBV5-1 and TRBJ1-1, is KAGVTQTPRYLIKTRGQQVTLSCSPISGHRSVSWYQQTPGQGLQFLFEYFSETQRNKGNFPGRFSGRQFSNSRSEMNVSTLELGDSALYLCASSPDMGDTEAFFGQGTRLTVV.

The chain links TRBV7-2 to TRBJ2-7; D possibly corresponds to TRBD2 (5 bases). Trimming stripped 5 bases from V and 2 bases from J, with 10 bases between. This CDR3 region has 13 residues. The V gene's germline CDR1 is SGHTA and CDR2 FQGNSA. The CDR3 bases are TGTGCCAGCAGCGCGGGCAGAACCTACGAGCAGTACTTC. It yields the protein CASSAGRTYEQYF.

The rearrangement uses TRBV4-1 and TRBJ1-4, with 12 bases matching TRBD1. The CDR3 runs 21 residues. Germline CDR1 MGHRA, CDR2 YSYEKL. V shed 2 bases and J 0 bases; nucleotides not matched to a gene: 13. The DNA for the CDR3 is TGCGCCAGCAGCCAAAAGCTCAGCTTAGGGACAGGGGGCCCAACTAATGAAAAACTGTTTTTT. Translation: CASSQKLSLGTGGPTNEKLFF.

V and J are TRBV29-1 and TRBJ1-1; 7 bases match TRBD1. Germline lookup yields CDR1 SQVTM and CDR2 ANQGSEA. J was trimmed by 0 bases and V by 6 bases; bases with no gene match: 7. The CDR3 runs to 14 residues. The CDR3 protein is CSVHGGQMNTEAFF. The CDR3 coding sequence is TGCAGCGTCCACGGGGGACAGATGAACACTGAAGCTTTCTTT.

The V gene is TRBV6-1, the J gene TRBJ2-3; 8 bases align to TRBD2. The germline gives CDR1 MNHNS, CDR2 SASEGT. The CDR3 is 15 amino acids. The ends lost 2 bases at V and 2 bases at J; junction bases unmatched: 3. This CDR3 is CASSEQRGYTDTQYF. Here the CDR3 DNA reads TGTGCCAGCAGTGAACAGCGGGGGTACACAGATACGCAGTATTTT.

The CDR3 loop is CAWSDGTDYNYGYTF. CDR3 nucleotides: TGTGCCTGGAGTGACGGGACGGACTATAACTATGGCTACACCTTC. The chain recombines TRBV30 with TRBJ1-2; TRBD1 is a possible D gene (5 bases). With 1 base removed from V and 1 base from J, the gap between germline ends came to 13 bases. This CDR3 has 15 amino acids. Looked up from germline, CDR1 is GTSNPN and CDR2 is SVGIG (reference sequence).

The V call is TRBV6-5, the J call TRBJ1-1; TRBD1 might be the D (5 bases). Germline V gene sequence: CDR1 MNHEY, CDR2 SVGAGI. The CDR3 consists of 12 residues. Deletions cut 6 bases from V and 8 bases from J, with 13 bases between. CDR3 DNA: TGTGCCAGCAGCAGCCCGGGACTGGAAGCTTTCTTT. Translation: CASSSPGLEAFF.

CDR3 region: CASSSGVTDTDTQYF. The CDR3 DNA follows: TGTGCCAGCAGCTCCGGGGTAACCGACACAGATACGCAGTATTTT. The chain employs TRBV27 and TRBJ2-3, with D possibly TRBD2 on 5 matching bases. Trimming pared 6 bases from V and 2 bases from J, leaving 15 bases between. From germline, CDR1 is MNHEY and CDR2 SMNVEV (reference sequence). The CDR3 runs 15 residues.

The chain is built from TRBV11-2 and TRBJ1-1, with 10 positions matching TRBD1. J lost 1 base, V lost 5 bases, and 13 bases had no gene match. CDR3 length: 18 residues. CDR1 and CDR2 from the germline V gene are SGHAT and FQNNGV. The chain's CDR3 is CASSPTRDRGGGNTEAFF. CDR3 coding DNA: TGTGCCAGCAGCCCGACTAGGGACAGGGGTGGGGGGAACACTGAAGCTTTCTTT.

V usage is TRBV5-1 and J usage is TRBJ2-6, with D perhaps matching TRBD1 (6 bases). The CDR3 consists of 17 residues. Germline lookup yields CDR1 SGHRS and CDR2 YFSETQ. The germline V and J ends were trimmed by 0 bases and 1 base, with 11 bases remaining between them. The CDR3 DNA reads TGCGCCAGCAGCTTGGATCCAGGGGCGTCTGGGGCCAACGTCCTGACTTTC. Its protein product is CASSLDPGASGANVLTF.

The chain joins TRBV14 to TRBJ1-5, with TRBD1 matching over 10 bases. The CDR3 has 16 residues. The V segment lost 3 bases and the J segment 3 bases; nucleotides outside the gene matches: 5. Germline values: CDR1 SGHDN, CDR2 FVKESK. The CDR3 DNA sequence: TGTGCCAGCAGCCACCCCGGGACAGGGGACAATCAGCCCCAGCATTTT. This gives the protein CASSHPGTGDNQPQHF. The whole variable domain, filled in from reference TRBV14 and TRBJ1-5, reads EAGVTQFPSHSVIEKGQTVTLRCDPISGHDNLYWYRRVMGKEIKFLLHFVKESKQDESGMPNNRFLAERTGGTYSTLKVQPAELEDSGVYFCASSHPGTGDNQPQHFGDGTRLSIL.

This clone was counted a single time. The chain uses TRBV23-1 and TRBJ2-2, with D maybe TRBD2 (7 bases). TRBV23-1 is annotated as an ORF whose role is uncertain. Trimming left V 1 base short and J 3 bases short, with 15 bases between. The CDR3 covers 17 residues. CDR3 DNA sequence: TGCGCCAGCAGTCAATACCCAGGGAGGGGGGACACCGGGGAGCTGTTTTTT. It codes for CASSQYPGRGDTGELFF.

The chain couples TRBV7-8 to TRBJ2-3, with D possibly TRBD2 on 6 matching bases. Germline CDR1 SGHVS, CDR2 FQNEAQ. Deletions cut 2 bases from V and 3 bases from J, with 12 bases between. This CDR3 spans 15 amino acids. CDR3 sequence reads: CASSLWGGRTDTQYF. DNA of the CDR3: TGTGCCAGCAGCTTATGGGGAGGAAGGACAGATACGCAGTATTTT.